The table lists the clone carrying this T cell receptor beta chain with a count of one. The record originates from a study of cytomegalovirus exposure and HLA in healthy donors. It was with 60 Vbeta and 13 Jbeta primers that the PCR ran. The method was immunoSEQ multiplex PCR; TCRdb's version includes in-frame clones alone and lacks a portion of them. The table has 270,000 or so clones, 80% to 90% seen once. The sequencing input was PBMCs. The receptor was isolated from a man in his forties or fifties in good health and CMV-seropositive.

As DNA, the CDR3 is TGTGCCAGCAGCTTATATTGGGCGGGCGGGAGGAGGAGTGAGCAGTTCTTC. Translating it yields CASSLYWAGGRRSEQFF. The chain recombines TRBV7-2 with TRBJ2-1; 8 bases fit TRBD2. Trimming took 2 bases from V and 9 from J; bases not matched to a gene: 15. The CDR3 length is 17 residues. Germline V CDR1 and CDR2: SGHTA, FQGNSA. Full variable domain (missing parts from reference TRBV7-2 and TRBJ2-1): GAGVSQSPSNKVTEKGKDVELRCDPISGHTALYWYRQSLGQGLEFLIYFQGNSAPDKSGLPSDRFSAERTGGSVSTLTIQRTQQEDSAVYLCASSLYWAGGRRSEQFFGPGTRLTVL.